The T cell receptor (beta chain) under discussion was sequenced for a study of identical twins. Findings and caveats of the study: Diverse VJ usage suggested most zero-insertion clonotypes were not invariant T cells.

Via MiXCR, TCRdb re-called the 5' RACE reads, giving one row per CDR3 protein. The sample lists 200,000 or so distinct CDR3 sequences, about 16% occurring once. V lost 2 bases to trimming and J lost 0 bases, with 10 bases between them. Germline V gene lookup returns CDR1 MNHEY and CDR2 SVGAGI. The CDR3 covers 16 residues. This clonotype was detected ten times or more. Its cognate antigen is unknown. Everyone who donated was a healthy Caucasian. These data also formed part of another study, on T cells expressing NK-cell markers. That publication notes: Of eight sequenced donors, seven were HCMV-seropositive and one HCMV-seronegative. These clonotypes additionally ranked first within the CD3+CD56-NKG2C+ fraction of a handful of donors.

This TCR was sampled from a woman under 30 in good health. The rearrangement joins TRBV6-5 to TRBJ2-2; a weak D match, TRBD2 (5 bases). Sequencing used CD8+ T cells sorted from blood. The CDR3 loop is CASSYGRETNTGELFF. The CDR3 coding sequence is TGTGCCAGCAGTTACGGTCGGGAAACGAACACCGGGGAGCTGTTTTTT.